Listed here are 22 T cell receptor beta chains from one sample, sequenced in a study of early T cells in non-severe SARS-CoV-2 infection. Each CDR3 protein is one row after TCRdb ran MiXCR on the 5' RACE reads. Of tens of thousands of distinct CDR3 sequences in the sample, about 5.9% were seen once. The starting material was whole blood, obtained at baseline. These receptors came from an adult who was a healthcare worker with PCR-confirmed SARS-CoV-2 infection or an uninfected control (not recorded which).

This clonotype was counted ten times or more. The gene calls are TRBV7-2 and TRBJ2-1, with D perhaps TRBD1 (6 bases). The CDR3 length is 13 residues. Trimming left V 2 bases short and J 8 bases short, with 10 bases between. Germline lookup yields CDR1 SGHTA and CDR2 FQGNSA. The CDR3 nucleotides read TGTGCCAGCAGCTTAAACAGGGCCGATGAGCAGTTCTTC. Its translation is CASSLNRADEQFF.

This clonotype was picked up many times. The rearrangement uses TRBV20-1 and TRBJ2-7, with 10 bases aligning to TRBD1. The V segment lost 7 bases and the J segment 5 bases; nucleotides outside the gene matches: 14. The CDR3 length is 15 residues. Germline V gene lookup returns CDR1 DFQATT and CDR2 SNEGSKA (reference sequence). The CDR3, as DNA: TGCAGTGTTTACCCCTCTACGGGACAGGGGAACGAGCAGTACTTC. It codes for CSVYPSTGQGNEQYF.

The chain joins TRBV6-5 to TRBJ2-2; TRBD2 matches 12 bases. The V segment lost 5 bases and the J segment 7 bases; nucleotides outside the gene matches: 5. This CDR3 spans 15 amino acids. Germline CDR1 is MNHEY and CDR2 is SVGAGI. CDR3 in DNA: TGTGCCAGCAGTATACTAGCGGGGGGCGACGGGGAGCTGTTTTTT. It encodes CASSILAGGDGELFF.

V usage is TRBV5-6 and J usage is TRBJ2-7, with a possible D match to TRBD1 (6 bases). V lost 4 bases and J 0 bases, leaving 11 bases between the germline ends. Germline V gene data show CDR1 as SGHDT and CDR2 as YYEEEE. CDR3 length equals 14 residues. DNA for the CDR3: TGTGCCAGCAGCCAACAGGGAACCTCCTACGAGCAGTACTTC. This translates into CASSQQGTSYEQYF.

This clonotype was recorded many times. The rearrangement joins TRBV28 to TRBJ1-2; 10 bases agree with TRBD1. The CDR3 spans 13 residues. The V segment lost 2 bases and the J segment 8 bases; nucleotides outside the gene matches: 2. CDR1 and CDR2 from the germline V gene are MDHEN and SYDVKM. The CDR3 protein is CASSLGQGGGYTF. The DNA for the CDR3 is TGTGCCAGCAGTTTAGGACAGGGGGGCGGCTACACCTTC.

V and J are TRBV28 and TRBJ1-2; D is unclear. Trimming stripped 6 bases from V and 4 bases from J, with 15 bases between. This CDR3 is built from 14 residues. The germline gives CDR1 MDHEN, CDR2 SYDVKM. The CDR3 loop reads CASSSLEVVYGYTF. The CDR3 DNA reads as TGTGCCAGCAGCTCTTTGGAGGTAGTCTATGGCTACACCTTC.

This clonotype was detected many times. CDR3 in amino acids: CASSQDLWGTYNEQFF. DNA for the CDR3: TGTGCCAGCAGCCAAGACTTGTGGGGGACCTACAATGAGCAGTTCTTC. The chain employs TRBV3-1 and TRBJ2-1; D possibly matches TRBD1 or TRBD2 (5 bases each). CDR1 and CDR2 (germline): LGHDT, YNNKEL (reference sequence). V dropped 0 bases and J dropped 2 bases, with 11 bases sitting between them. This CDR3 contains 16 residues.

There are many counts of this clonotype. The genes are TRBV6-5 and TRBJ2-7; 9 nucleotides line up with TRBD1. Germline V gives CDR1 MNHEY, CDR2 SVGAGI. The CDR3 spans 15 residues. The junction had 6 bases not matched to a gene; V was cut back by 2 bases and J by 4 bases. The CDR3: CASSYDGQGMYEQYF. For the CDR3, the DNA is TGTGCCAGCAGTTACGATGGACAGGGGATGTACGAGCAGTACTTC.

J is TRBJ1-5 and V is TRBV19; TRBD1 matches at 8 bases. The CDR3 sequence is 14 residues long. CDR1 is LNHDA and CDR2 is SQIVND in the germline V gene (reference sequence). J gave up 3 bases and V 6 bases, and 4 bases lay outside the gene matches. CDR3 amino acids: CASSRGQANQPQHF. The DNA for the CDR3 is TGTGCCAGTAGCAGGGGACAGGCCAATCAGCCCCAGCATTTT.

This clonotype showed up many times. The rearrangement joins TRBV5-1 to TRBJ1-1, with a tentative D call TRBD1 (5 bases). Germline CDR1 SGHRS, CDR2 YFSETQ. Trimming removed 2 bases from V and 3 bases from J, with 11 bases in between. The CDR3 sequence is 14 residues long. CDR3 residues: CASSLGHRDTEAFF. The CDR3 DNA sequence: TGCGCCAGCAGCTTAGGACATCGGGACACTGAAGCTTTCTTT.

This clonotype was detected ten times or more. This chain uses TRBV19 with TRBJ2-5; D is possibly TRBD2 (6 bases). The V gene's germline CDR1 is LNHDA and CDR2 SQIVND (reference sequence). V was cut by 2 bases and J by 3 bases, with 10 bases left in between. The length of the CDR3 is 14 residues. The CDR3 is CASSIREREETQYF. CDR3 DNA sequence: TGTGCCAGTAGTATACGGGAGCGAGAAGAGACCCAGTACTTC. The variable domain in full, completed from reference TRBV19 and TRBJ2-5, reads DGGITQSPKYLFRKEGQNVTLSCEQNLNHDAMYWYRQDPGQGLRLIYYSQIVNDFQKGDIAEGYSVSREKKESFPLTVTSAQKNPTAFYLCASSIREREETQYFGPGTRLLVL.

The chain carries TRBV27 and TRBJ2-7; D remains ambiguous. Deletions cut 1 base from V and 7 bases from J, with 14 bases between. The CDR3 is 14 amino acids. CDR1 and CDR2 from the germline V gene are MNHEY and SMNVEV (reference sequence). The CDR3 nucleotides are TGTGCCAGCAGTTTATTGAGCCAGCCTTGGGAGCAGTACTTC. Translating it yields CASSLLSQPWEQYF.

There are a few counts of this clonotype. The chain employs TRBV18 and TRBJ1-1; D remains ambiguous. Germline CDR1 and CDR2: KGHSH and LQKENI. The CDR3 length is 14 residues. V shed 1 base and J shed 0 bases, with 6 bases lying between them. DNA of the CDR3: TGTGCCAGCTCACCACAGGAGTTGAACACTGAAGCTTTCTTT. It specifies CASSPQELNTEAFF.

This clonotype was detected many times. V is TRBV5-1 and J is TRBJ2-3; D ambiguous. V gave up 4 bases and J gave up 4 bases, with 4 bases separating them. This CDR3 contains 11 residues. Germline assignment: CDR1 SGHRS and CDR2 YFSETQ. The CDR3 here is CASSGADTQYF. CDR3 bases: TGCGCCAGCAGCGGAGCAGATACGCAGTATTTT.

This clonotype was seen ten or more times. The chain combines TRBV20-1 with TRBJ2-3, with D unresolved. This CDR3 is 13 amino acids long. The germline V gene encodes CDR1 DFQATT and CDR2 SNEGSKA (reference sequence). V lost 3 bases to trimming and J lost 4 bases, with 11 bases between them. For the CDR3, the DNA is TGCAGTGCTAGTGGGCTAGTCCCAGATACGCAGTATTTT. Its translation: CSASGLVPDTQYF.

The table lists this clonotype with many counts. CDR3 sequence: CASSWGQANEKLFF. The DNA for the CDR3 is TGTGCCAGCAGCTGGGGGCAGGCTAATGAAAAACTGTTTTTT. The rearrangement links TRBV7-2 to TRBJ1-4, with D tentatively TRBD1 (6 bases). The CDR3 consists of 14 residues. Germline loops: CDR1 SGHTA, CDR2 FQGNSA. Trimming took off 4 bases at V and 3 bases at J, with 9 bases between the two ends.

The rearrangement links TRBV29-1 to TRBJ2-5, with 10 bases aligning to TRBD1. J was trimmed by 2 bases and V by 7 bases; bases with no gene match: 7. The CDR3 has 14 amino acids. Germline CDR1 and CDR2: SQVTM and ANQGSEA. The CDR3 sequence: CSAPSGQGQETQYF. The DNA of the CDR3 is TGCAGCGCACCCTCGGGACAGGGGCAAGAGACCCAGTACTTC. The variable domain in full, with the rest retrieved from reference TRBV29-1 and TRBJ2-5, is SAVISQKPSRDICQRGTSLTIQCQVDSQVTMMFWYRQQPGQSLTLIATANQGSEATYESGFVIDKFPISRPNLTFSTLTVSNMSPEDSSIYLCSAPSGQGQETQYFGPGTRLLVL.

The chain couples TRBV2 to TRBJ1-3; D is unclear. V was clipped by 7 bases and J by 0 bases, with 4 bases between them. CDR3 length equals 12 residues. The germline gives CDR1 SNHLY, CDR2 FYNNEI. For the CDR3, the DNA is TGTGCCAGCAAGCTCTCTGGAAACACCATATATTTT. Protein: CASKLSGNTIYF. The complete variable domain, with remaining parts taken from reference TRBV2 and TRBJ1-3, reads EPEVTQTPSHQVTQMGQEVILRCVPISNHLYFYWYRQILGQKVEFLVSFYNNEISEKSEIFDDQFSVERPDGSNFTLKIRSTKLEDSAMYFCASKLSGNTIYFGEGSWLTVV.

The rearrangement links TRBV4-1 to TRBJ2-3, with 7 bases identical to TRBD1. There are 16 residues in the CDR3. The germline V gene has CDR1 MGHRA and CDR2 YSYEKL. V gave up 4 bases and J gave up 9 bases; unmatched junction bases: 16. CDR3 protein: CASSPTRTGGQDTQYF. CDR3 DNA sequence: TGCGCCAGCAGCCCGACAAGGACAGGTGGACAGGACACGCAGTATTTT.

This clonotype was recorded many times. J is TRBJ1-4 and V is TRBV5-1, with a tentative D call TRBD1 (5 bases). CDR3 length: 15 residues. The germline CDR1 and CDR2 sequences are SGHRS and YFSETQ. The germline V and J ends were trimmed by 1 base and 6 bases, with 13 bases remaining between them. CDR3 loop: CASSLTRQGDEKLFF. The DNA of the CDR3 is TGCGCCAGCAGCTTGACGCGGCAGGGAGATGAAAAACTGTTTTTT. The whole variable domain, filled in from reference TRBV5-1 and TRBJ1-4, reads KAGVTQTPRYLIKTRGQQVTLSCSPISGHRSVSWYQQTPGQGLQFLFEYFSETQRNKGNFPGRFSGRQFSNSRSEMNVSTLELGDSALYLCASSLTRQGDEKLFFGSGTQLSVL.

The J gene is TRBJ1-3, the V gene TRBV12-3 or TRBV12-4; D gene unclear. V lost 4 bases and J 1 base, leaving 14 bases between the germline ends. There are 16 residues in the CDR3. The CDR3, as DNA: TGTGCCAGCAGTTCACACCGGAGCGGATCTGGAAACACCATATATTTT. Translating gives CASSSHRSGSGNTIYF.

This clonotype was seen at least ten times. The chain joins TRBV6-6 to TRBJ2-3; D is uncertain. Germline V gene lookup returns CDR1 MNHNY and CDR2 SVGAGI (reference sequence). Trimming removed 6 bases at V and 2 bases at J, with 9 bases between. The CDR3 is 13 amino acids. As DNA, the CDR3 is TGTGCCAGCAGCCCTTTTCACACAGATACGCAGTATTTT. It is translated as CASSPFHTDTQYF.